This T cell receptor (beta chain) stems from a study of cytomegalovirus exposure and HLA in healthy donors. The count of this clone is one. PCR primers comprised 60 Vbeta and 13 Jbeta primers. The table came from immunoSEQ multiplex PCR; TCRdb's copy has only in-frame clones and leaves some out. The profile shows about 130,000 clones, roughly four fifths of them singletons. V lost 10 bases and J lost 3, with 12 bases in between. Germline-derived CDR1 and CDR2 are MNHNS and SASEGT. This CDR3 comprises 12 residues. The sequencing sample was made of PBMCs. The chain has TRBV6-1 and TRBJ1-2, with D possibly matching TRBD1 (5 bases). The clonotype comes from a girl aged 2-10 years in good health and CMV-seronegative. The CDR3 DNA is TGTGCCACCCGACAGTTGGACTATGGCTACACCTTC. Amino acids: CATRQLDYGYTF.